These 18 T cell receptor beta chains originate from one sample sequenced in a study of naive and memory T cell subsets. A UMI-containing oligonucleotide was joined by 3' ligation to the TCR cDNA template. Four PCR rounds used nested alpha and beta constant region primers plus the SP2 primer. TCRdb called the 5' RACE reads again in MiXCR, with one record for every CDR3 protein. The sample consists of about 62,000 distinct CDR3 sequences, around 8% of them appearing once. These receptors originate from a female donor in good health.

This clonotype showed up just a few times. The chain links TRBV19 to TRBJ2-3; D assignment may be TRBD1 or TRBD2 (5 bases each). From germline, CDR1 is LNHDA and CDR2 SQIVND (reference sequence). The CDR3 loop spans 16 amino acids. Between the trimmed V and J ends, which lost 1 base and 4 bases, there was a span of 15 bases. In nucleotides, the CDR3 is TGTGCCAGTAGTATAGGATCGGGACGGTGGGCAGATACGCAGTATTTT. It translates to CASSIGSGRWADTQYF.

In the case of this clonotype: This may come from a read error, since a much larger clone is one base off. CDR3 DNA sequence: TGTGCCAGCAGTTACTTGAATAGAGGGGTTTCACCCCTCCACTTT. Protein sequence: CASSYLNRGVSPLHF. The genes are TRBV6-5 and TRBJ1-6; weak D call: TRBD1 (5 bases). V lost 1 base and J lost 9, with 13 bases in between. CDR3 size: 15 residues. Per germline, CDR1 MNHEY and CDR2 SVGAGI.

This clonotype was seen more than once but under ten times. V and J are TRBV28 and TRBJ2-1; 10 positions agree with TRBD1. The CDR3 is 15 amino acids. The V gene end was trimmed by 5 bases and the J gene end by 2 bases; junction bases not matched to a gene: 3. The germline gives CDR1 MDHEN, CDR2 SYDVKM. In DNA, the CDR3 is TGTGCCAGCAGTGCCGACAGGGGGCCCTACAATGAGCAGTTCTTC. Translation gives CASSADRGPYNEQFF.

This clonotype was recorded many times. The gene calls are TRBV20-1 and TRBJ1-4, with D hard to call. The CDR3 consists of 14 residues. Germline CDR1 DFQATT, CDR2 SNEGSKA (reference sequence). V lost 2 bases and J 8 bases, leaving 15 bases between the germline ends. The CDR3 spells CSARTGSYGEKLFF. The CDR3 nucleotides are TGCAGTGCTAGAACGGGATCTTACGGGGAAAAACTGTTTTTT.

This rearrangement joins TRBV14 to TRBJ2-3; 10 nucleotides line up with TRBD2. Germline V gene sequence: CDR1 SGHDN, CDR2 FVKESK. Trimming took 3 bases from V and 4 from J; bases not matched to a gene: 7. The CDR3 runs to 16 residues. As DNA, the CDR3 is TGTGCCAGCAGCCAGATAGCGGGGGGAGCGGCAGATACGCAGTATTTT. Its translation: CASSQIAGGAADTQYF.

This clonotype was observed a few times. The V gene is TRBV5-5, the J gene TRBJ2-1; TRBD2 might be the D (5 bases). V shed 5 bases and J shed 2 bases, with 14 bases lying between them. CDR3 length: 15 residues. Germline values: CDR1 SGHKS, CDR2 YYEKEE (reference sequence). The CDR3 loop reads CASRRDEQPYNEQFF. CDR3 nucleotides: TGTGCCAGCAGGAGGGATGAACAGCCCTACAATGAGCAGTTCTTC.

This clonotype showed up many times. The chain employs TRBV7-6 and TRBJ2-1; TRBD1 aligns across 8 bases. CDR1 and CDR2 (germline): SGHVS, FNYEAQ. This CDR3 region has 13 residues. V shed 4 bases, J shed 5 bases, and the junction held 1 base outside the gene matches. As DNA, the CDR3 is TGTGCCAGCAGCTGGGGACAGGACAATGAGCAGTTCTTC. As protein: CASSWGQDNEQFF. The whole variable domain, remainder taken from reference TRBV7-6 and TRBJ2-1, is GAGVSQSPRYKVTKRGQDVALRCDPISGHVSLYWYRQALGQGPEFLTYFNYEAQQDKSGLPNDRFSAERPEGSISTLTIQRTEQRDSAMYRCASSWGQDNEQFFGPGTRLTVL.

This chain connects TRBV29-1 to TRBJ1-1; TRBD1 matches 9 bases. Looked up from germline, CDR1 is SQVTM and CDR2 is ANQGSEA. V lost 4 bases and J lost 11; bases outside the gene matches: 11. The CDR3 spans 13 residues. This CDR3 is CSVAGPGTGRAFF. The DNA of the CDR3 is TGCAGCGTTGCGGGCCCAGGGACAGGGAGGGCTTTCTTT. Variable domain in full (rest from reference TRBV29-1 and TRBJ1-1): SAVISQKPSRDICQRGTSLTIQCQVDSQVTMMFWYRQQPGQSLTLIATANQGSEATYESGFVIDKFPISRPNLTFSTLTVSNMSPEDSSIYLCSVAGPGTGRAFFGQGTRLTVV.

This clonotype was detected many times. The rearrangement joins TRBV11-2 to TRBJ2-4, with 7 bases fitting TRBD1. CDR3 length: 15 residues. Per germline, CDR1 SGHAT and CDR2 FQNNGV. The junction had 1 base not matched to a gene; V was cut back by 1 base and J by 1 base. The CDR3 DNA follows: TGTGCCAGCAGCTTAGTGGACAGGGCCAAAAACATTCAGTACTTC. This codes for CASSLVDRAKNIQYF.

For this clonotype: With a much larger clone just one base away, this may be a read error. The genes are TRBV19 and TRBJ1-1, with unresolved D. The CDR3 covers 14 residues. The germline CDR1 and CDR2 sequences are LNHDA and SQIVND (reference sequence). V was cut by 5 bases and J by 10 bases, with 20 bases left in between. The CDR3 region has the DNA TGTGCCAGTAGTGTACCCGGGAGCCTCCTGACAGCTTTCTTT. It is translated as CASSVPGSLLTAFF. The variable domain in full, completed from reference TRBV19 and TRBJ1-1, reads DGGITQSPKYLFRKEGQNVTLSCEQNLNHDAMYWYRQDPGQGLRLIYYSQIVNDFQKGDIAEGYSVSREKKESFPLTVTSAQKNPTAFYLCASSVPGSLLTAFFGQGTRLTVV.

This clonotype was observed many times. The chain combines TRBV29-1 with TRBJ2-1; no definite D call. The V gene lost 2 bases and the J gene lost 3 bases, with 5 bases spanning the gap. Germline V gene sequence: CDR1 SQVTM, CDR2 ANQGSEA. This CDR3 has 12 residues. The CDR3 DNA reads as TGCAGCGTTGAATCCAGCTACAATGAGCAGTTCTTC. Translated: CSVESSYNEQFF.

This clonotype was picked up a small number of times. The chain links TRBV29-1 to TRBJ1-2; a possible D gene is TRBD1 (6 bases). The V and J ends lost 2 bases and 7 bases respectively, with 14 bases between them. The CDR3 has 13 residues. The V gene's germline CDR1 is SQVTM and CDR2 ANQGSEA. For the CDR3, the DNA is TGCAGCGTTGAAAAAAGGGGGAAAGCTGGCTACACCTTC. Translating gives CSVEKRGKAGYTF.

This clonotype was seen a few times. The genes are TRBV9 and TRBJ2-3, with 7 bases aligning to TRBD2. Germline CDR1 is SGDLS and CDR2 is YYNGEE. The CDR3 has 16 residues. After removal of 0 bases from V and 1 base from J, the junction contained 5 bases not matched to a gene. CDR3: CASSVEGRGGTDTQYF. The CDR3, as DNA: TGTGCCAGCAGCGTAGAGGGCCGGGGGGGCACAGATACGCAGTATTTT.

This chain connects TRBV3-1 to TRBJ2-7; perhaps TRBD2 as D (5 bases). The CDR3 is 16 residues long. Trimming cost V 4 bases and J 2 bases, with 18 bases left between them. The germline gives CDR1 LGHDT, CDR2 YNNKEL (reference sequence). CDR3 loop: CASSPRIGDNAYEQYF. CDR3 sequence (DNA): TGTGCCAGCAGCCCCCGCATCGGGGATAACGCCTACGAGCAGTACTTC.

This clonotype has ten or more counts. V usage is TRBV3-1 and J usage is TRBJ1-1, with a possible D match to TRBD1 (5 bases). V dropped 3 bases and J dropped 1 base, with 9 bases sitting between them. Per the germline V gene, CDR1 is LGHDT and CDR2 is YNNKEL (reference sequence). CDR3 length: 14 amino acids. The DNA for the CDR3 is TGTGCCAGCAGCCACCTAGACAGGAACACTGAAGCTTTCTTT. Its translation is CASSHLDRNTEAFF.

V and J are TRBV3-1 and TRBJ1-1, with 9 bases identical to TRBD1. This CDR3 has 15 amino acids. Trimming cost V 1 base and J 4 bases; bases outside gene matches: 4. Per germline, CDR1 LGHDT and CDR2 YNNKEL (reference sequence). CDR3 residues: CASSQATGGGTEAFF. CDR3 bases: TGTGCCAGCAGCCAAGCGACAGGGGGTGGCACTGAAGCTTTCTTT.

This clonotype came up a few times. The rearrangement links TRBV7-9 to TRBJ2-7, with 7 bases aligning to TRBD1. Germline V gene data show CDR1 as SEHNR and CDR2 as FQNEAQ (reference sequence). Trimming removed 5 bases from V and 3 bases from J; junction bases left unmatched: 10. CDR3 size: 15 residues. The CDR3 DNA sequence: TGTGCCAGCAGCGCGACAGGGAATCGCAACTACGAGCAGTACTTC. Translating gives CASSATGNRNYEQYF.

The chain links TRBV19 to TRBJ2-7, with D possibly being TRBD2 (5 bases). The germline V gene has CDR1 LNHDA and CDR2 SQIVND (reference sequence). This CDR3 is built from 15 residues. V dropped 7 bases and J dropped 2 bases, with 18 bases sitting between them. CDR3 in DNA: TGTGCCAGTATTCTTGTTCACAGAGGGCCCTACGAGCAGTACTTC. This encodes CASILVHRGPYEQYF. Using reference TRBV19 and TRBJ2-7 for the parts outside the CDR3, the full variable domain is DGGITQSPKYLFRKEGQNVTLSCEQNLNHDAMYWYRQDPGQGLRLIYYSQIVNDFQKGDIAEGYSVSREKKESFPLTVTSAQKNPTAFYLCASILVHRGPYEQYFGPGTRLTVT.